The clone carrying this T cell receptor beta chain was found many times. Its specificity is not known. The data belong to a study of T cell repertoires in cytomegalovirus infection. Looking at the study overall: Public signatures in TCR beta pointed to CMV infection and matching HLA type.

V lost 0 bases to trimming and J lost 5 bases, with 17 bases between them. The CDR3 consists of 16 residues. Germline V lookup: CDR1 SGHTA, CDR2 FQGNSA. TCRdb ran MiXCR on the reads and lists one entry per CDR3 protein. The table shows under 300,000 distinct CDR3 sequences, with 12% occurring only once. Study-wide points: Cumulative public TCR beta family frequency identified CMV carriers with the relevant HLA.

This TCR was sampled from a human donor in good health (CMV status not recorded). Some clones in this sample may be carry-over from other donors' samples. The V gene is TRBV7-2, the J gene TRBJ2-7; no reliable D call. The material sequenced was PBMCs. CDR3 nucleotides: TGTGCCAGCAGCTTAGCAGGGCCCGACATCCTCGACGAGCAGTACTTC. As protein: CASSLAGPDILDEQYF.